The T cell receptor (beta chain) under discussion was sequenced for a study of shared clonotypes between healthy human individuals. A split of CD4+ cells into CD45RA+ naive and CD45RA-negative memory subsets was performed. The germline gives CDR1 ENHRY, CDR2 SYGVKD. The V and J ends lost 4 bases and 8 bases, in that order; junction bases with no gene match: 3. The CDR3 is made up of 13 amino acids. TCRdb keeps only in-frame clones here, not all; method: immunoSEQ multiplex PCR. This table holds around 1.5 million clones, around 98% found once. This clonotype was sampled from a man in his thirties or forties in good health. Input material: naive CD4+ T cells sorted from blood. Regarding subset: CD45RA+ positively selected. The chain carries TRBV10-3 and TRBJ2-1, with TRBD2 matching over 9 bases. The CDR3 DNA reads TGTGCCATCAGTGTAAGGACTAGCGATGAGCAGTTCTTC. Amino acids: CAISVRTSDEQFF.